Following are 17 T cell receptor beta chains from one sample sequenced in a study of kidney transplant recipient with SARS-CoV-2 infection. TCRdb independently ran MiXCR on the reads; one entry per CDR3 protein. The sample lists 200,000 to 300,000 distinct CDR3 sequences, under 35% occurring once. The material sequenced was a blood sample, taken at baseline and around day 110 from a kidney transplant recipient. The receptors come from a male patient aged 30 to 40 who had COVID-19 and was a kidney transplant recipient. Among the T cells, some may be from the graft donor.

Concerning this clonotype itself: The germline gene is not matched at one end of the junction; a read error may be the cause. The gene calls are TRBV7-9 and TRBJ1-2; D gene unclear. Germline CDR1 SEHNR, CDR2 FQNEAQ (reference sequence). The CDR3 contains 13 residues. The CDR3 coding sequence is TGTGCCGGCAGTCAGGACGGGTCTTACCGCTACACCTTC. Translation gives CAGSQDGSYRYTF. Using reference TRBV7-9 and TRBJ1-2 for the parts outside the CDR3, the full variable domain is DTGVSQNPRHKITKRGQNVTFRCDPISEHNRLYWYRQTLGQGPEFLTYFQNEAQLEKSRLLSDRFSAERPKGSFSTLEIQRTEQGDSAMYLCAGSQDGSYRYTFGSGTRLTVV.

Many counts were recorded for this clonotype. This chain links TRBV27 with TRBJ2-7; 8 bases agree with TRBD2. Looked up from germline, CDR1 is MNHEY and CDR2 is SMNVEV (reference sequence). The junction had 13 bases not matched to a gene; V was cut back by 0 bases and J by 3 bases. The CDR3 spans 18 residues. CDR3 nucleotides: TGTGCCAGCAGTTTATCAAGCCCGCTAGCGGGTTATGTCTACGAGCAGTACTTC. Translating it yields CASSLSSPLAGYVYEQYF.

This clonotype occurred a few times. CDR3 in DNA: TGTGCCAGCAGCGTCGAGGGTGGTGAGCAGTACTTC. It is translated as CASSVEGGEQYF. The chain couples TRBV9 to TRBJ2-7, with D tentatively TRBD2 (5 bases). The germline CDR1 and CDR2 sequences are SGDLS and YYNGEE. The CDR3 covers 12 residues. Trimming pared 2 bases from V and 7 bases from J, leaving 10 bases between. Filled out from reference TRBV9 and TRBJ2-7, the complete variable domain reads DSGVTQTPKHLITATGQRVTLRCSPRSGDLSVYWYQQSLDQGLQFLIQYYNGEERAKGNILERFSAQQFPDLHSELNLSSLELGDSALYFCASSVEGGEQYFGPGTRLTVT.

This clonotype was observed many times. This sequence joins TRBV20-1 and TRBJ2-1; D may be TRBD1 or TRBD2 (5 bases each). With 1 base removed from V and 0 bases from J, the gap between germline ends came to 16 bases. The CDR3 is 17 amino acids. Germline loops: CDR1 DFQATT, CDR2 SNEGSKA (reference sequence). CDR3 in amino acids: CSARGGARAGSYNEQFF. In DNA form, the CDR3 reads TGCAGTGCTAGAGGAGGGGCGCGGGCGGGCTCCTACAATGAGCAGTTCTTC.

Note on this clonotype: A much larger clone lies a single base off, so this may be a read error. The rearrangement joins TRBV6-5 to TRBJ1-2; the D is unclear. The V end lost 7 bases, the J end lost 4 bases, and 25 bases lay between the germline ends. CDR1 is MNHEY and CDR2 is SVGAGI in the germline V gene. The CDR3 consists of 17 residues. The CDR3: CASNPGVPYGKTYGYTF. In DNA form, the CDR3 reads TGTGCCAGCAATCCCGGTGTGCCTTACGGAAAGACCTATGGCTACACCTTC.

This clonotype was seen repeatedly, ten times or more. The V and J genes are TRBV20-1 and TRBJ2-7; possible D gene TRBD2, 6 bases. V lost 6 bases and J lost 4, with 22 bases in between. This CDR3 region has 15 residues. Germline CDR1 is DFQATT and CDR2 is SNEGSKA (reference sequence). The CDR3 is CSAPPRGTRGYEQYF. The CDR3 coding sequence is TGCAGTGCCCCTCCACGCGGGACCCGGGGATACGAGCAGTACTTC.

This clonotype came up many times. The rearrangement links TRBV9 to TRBJ1-2, with TRBD1 as a possible D gene (6 bases). V lost 0 bases and J lost 7, with 16 bases in between. This CDR3 spans 15 amino acids. Looked up from germline, CDR1 is SGDLS and CDR2 is YYNGEE. The CDR3 nucleotides read TGTGCCAGCAGCGTAGGGGCAACAGGGTCAGCTGGCTACACCTTC. It codes for CASSVGATGSAGYTF.

A note on this clonotype: This may be a read error, as it is one base from a much larger clone. The chain combines TRBV9 with TRBJ2-5; 8 nucleotides align to TRBD1. This CDR3 is built from 16 residues. After removal of 3 bases from V and 11 bases from J, the junction contained 18 bases not matched to a gene. From germline, CDR1 is SGDLS and CDR2 YYNGEE. The CDR3 reads CASSAGQGASMYGQYF. In DNA form, the CDR3 reads TGTGCCAGCAGCGCAGGACAGGGCGCTAGCATGTACGGGCAGTACTTC.

This clonotype was recorded many times. The chain combines TRBV19 with TRBJ2-7; 10 positions agree with TRBD2. With V trimmed by 6 bases and J by 1 base, 3 bases remained unmatched. The CDR3 is made up of 14 amino acids. Germline CDR1 and CDR2: LNHDA and SQIVND (reference sequence). Here the CDR3 reads CASSGLAESYEQYF. The CDR3 DNA sequence: TGTGCCAGTAGCGGACTAGCGGAATCCTACGAGCAGTACTTC.

Comment on this clonotype: This may be a read error, as it is one base from a much larger clone. The J gene is TRBJ1-1, the V gene TRBV6-4; D is unclear. V was clipped by 4 bases and J by 5 bases, with 11 bases between them. CDR1 and CDR2 (germline): MRHNA, SNTAGT. This CDR3 spans 13 amino acids. The CDR3 region is CASSVQLWTEAFF. DNA of the CDR3: TGTGCCAGCAGTGTACAGTTATGGACTGAAGCTTTCTTT.

The chain is built from TRBV6-4 and TRBJ2-3; D is perhaps TRBD2 (5 bases). The germline CDR1 and CDR2 sequences are MRHNA and SNTAGT. The CDR3 is 14 amino acids. V lost 4 bases and J lost 1, with 9 bases in between. Here the CDR3 reads CASSVARGTDTQYF. The CDR3 bases are TGTGCCAGCAGTGTAGCGAGAGGCACAGATACGCAGTATTTT.

This clonotype was seen repeatedly, ten times or more. The V call is TRBV14, the J call TRBJ2-7; D uncertain. Per germline, CDR1 SGHDN and CDR2 FVKESK. The CDR3 sequence is 12 residues long. V was trimmed by 3 bases and J by 6 bases, leaving 9 bases between them. The CDR3, as DNA: TGTGCCAGCAGCCATGTGGTGTTCGAGCAGTACTTC. It yields the protein CASSHVVFEQYF.

As regards this clonotype: This may come from a read error, since a much larger clone is one base off. V gene TRBV7-6 combines with J gene TRBJ2-2; tentative D call: TRBD1 (6 bases). The V gene's germline CDR1 is SGHVS and CDR2 FNYEAQ. This CDR3 is 16 amino acids long. The DNA for the CDR3 is TGTACCAGCAGCCGACAGGCGGACTCGAACACCGGGGAGCTGTTTTTT. Its translation is CTSSRQADSNTGELFF.

This clonotype was counted many times. The chain combines TRBV6-2 or TRBV6-3 with TRBJ2-7; weak D call: TRBD2 (6 bases). This CDR3 contains 15 residues. From germline, CDR1 is MNHEY and CDR2 SVGEGT. Trimming left V 1 base short and J 1 base short, with 11 bases between. The CDR3 here is CASSYWPSESYEQYF. CDR3 nucleotides: TGTGCCAGCAGTTACTGGCCTAGCGAGTCCTACGAGCAGTACTTC.

As to this clonotype: This sequence may be a read error, since a much larger clone differs from it by one base. The chain recombines TRBV4-3 with TRBJ1-2; D is ambiguous. Germline V gives CDR1 LGHNA, CDR2 YSLEER. CDR3 size: 17 residues. The V end was cut by 5 bases, the J end by 4 bases, with 23 bases between. CDR3: CASSTGGGRRKTYGYTF. CDR3 DNA: TGCGCCAGCAGCACGGGTGGAGGACGTCGAAAGACCTATGGCTACACCTTC.

This clonotype came up a few times. CDR3 region: CASSLGQGTSNEQFF. The CDR3 DNA follows: TGTGCCAGCAGCCTAGGACAGGGAACGTCCAATGAGCAGTTCTTC. The rearrangement links TRBV6-5 to TRBJ2-1; the match to TRBD1 covers 8 bases. The CDR3 runs 15 residues. V shed 6 bases and J 6 bases; nucleotides not matched to a gene: 10. Per the germline V gene, CDR1 is MNHEY and CDR2 is SVGAGI.

This clonotype was counted once. A much larger clone lies one base from this, so it may be a read error. This chain links TRBV24-1 with TRBJ2-6, with D perhaps TRBD1 or TRBD2 (5 bases each). The CDR3 spans 16 residues. The V gene's germline CDR1 is KGHDR and CDR2 SFDVKD. CDR3 protein: CTTSDGGGPGANVLTF. CDR3 in DNA: TGTACCACCAGTGATGGTGGGGGTCCTGGGGCCAACGTCCTGACTTTC.